One T cell receptor (beta chain) is described in this entry. Many counts were recorded for this clonotype. Its binding antigen is unknown. No base qualities exist here, and no much larger clone lies one base off it. The data were taken from a study of human T cells and chemical hapten exposure (dated by TCRdb to about 2021). For the wider study: For sensitization, 2% DPC in acetone was applied to an approximately 2 cm by approximately 2 cm area of upper inner arm skin. For TCR sequencing, blood came from about 29 alopecia patients at anywhere from one to four time points (pre-sensitization, 2, 6 and 24 weeks). Peripheral blood TCR repertoire changes were tracked in vivo in alopecia patients during primary and secondary sensitization to the hapten diphenylcyclopropenone (DPC). The libraries were sequenced as a pool, and the TCR yield per sample differed mostly because of small variations in library volumes within the pool. Weekly therapeutic DPC doses were additionally applied to the scalp of patients throughout the approximately 25-week study period. Alopecia areata with under or over 50% scalp involvement, alopecia totalis and alopecia universalis were represented in the patient cohort, which was mostly female. Patch tests used Finn chambers with 0.01% DPC on the upper back, scored after 6 days by International Contact Dermatitis Research Group standards. Blood samples were taken from patients before sensitization (week 0) and at 2, 6 and about 24 weeks after DPC sensitization.

The library relied on RACE. Sequencing took place on a NextSeq 500. During library preparation, unique molecular identifiers were attached to individual cDNA molecules so that TCRs could be counted quantitatively and reproducibly. Both TCR alpha and TCR beta chains were sequenced from each blood RNA sample. Regarding the original processing steps: Samples had a median of around 92,000 TCRs, with a range from about 20,000 to 690,600. V, J and CDR3 annotation of the TCR reads was performed with the Decombinator software suite. Every sample was subsampled to the same number of TCRs (28,000) for the PS versus PT1 abundance plots. TCRs were defined as expanded if absent before sensitization and observed at least eight times at the 2-week time point. TCRdb reanalyzed the raw reads on its own, using fastp at Q25 for trimming and MiXCR for clone calling, and kept in-frame beta chains. Every CDR3 protein is listed once, alongside the most common genes and DNA of its rows. TCRdb assigned the V and J calls; the authors' analysis was not used. Across this sample there are 300,000 to 400,000 distinct CDR3 sequences, with roughly 5.3% seen only once. The top ten clones comprise around 2.6% of the sample.

Study-level results and caveats: Patch test score correlated positively with the number of PT1 expanded TCRs, reaching significance at thresholds 8, 16 and 32 but not at 4. Significantly more large CDR3 similarity clusters were formed by expanded TCRs than by pre-sensitization or healthy control sets, consistent with antigen-driven responses. DPC sensitization did not change how many TCRs were above 1 in 1000 frequency, and no evidence was found of alterations in global repertoire structure. After repeated subsampling, changes were observed in the strength of the expansion versus patch-test correlation and in the threshold at which the correlation became significant. Alopecia, a presumed autoimmune disease, was present in all patients, so the immune response of the patients might differ from that of healthy individuals.

The time point tag for this specimen amounts to: pre-sensitization, week 0. The sample's treatment or condition label, decoded: therapeutic diphenylcyclopropenone sensitization with weekly scalp DPC. At every patch-test visit, the blood draw took place before the patch test was put on. Patients were eligible if aged 18 to 70, diagnosed with alopecia and judged suitable for DPC therapy, and pregnant patients were excluded. Total RNA was isolated from unfractionated whole blood collected in Tempus Blood RNA tubes. From the germline V gene, CDR1 is SGHTA and CDR2 is FQGNSA. From cysteine to phenylalanine, the CDR3 is 15 amino acids long. The sequence is cut down to CDR3 DNA, 45 bases in frame from base 1. At the junction V is shortened by 5 bases and J by 6 bases; bases outside the gene matches: 5.

This specimen was whole blood, taken in connection with sensitization to the hapten diphenylcyclopropenone (DPC). The TCR was taken from a woman aged 45 to 65 with alopecia areata. Some clones in this sample may be carry-over from other donors' samples. This chain joins TRBV7-2 to TRBJ2-1; 12 junctional bases match TRBD2. CDR3 region: CASSPLAGGRNEQFF. The bases are TGTGCCAGCAGCCCGCTAGCGGGAGGGCGCAATGAGCAGTTCTTC.